These 20 T cell receptor beta chains share one sample of origin, sequenced in a study of Ad26.COV2.S vaccination and SARS-CoV-2 variants. Here immunoSEQ multiplex PCR was the method, and the copy in TCRdb shows in-frame clones only, minus some. The sample lists about 320,000 clones, around 85% occurring once. Treatment indicated: about 20 received Ad26.COV2.S at low or high dose, single or two shots; 5 received placebo; per-sample allocation not given. Collection of the samples took place on day 63 after the first injection of vaccine or placebo. This specimen consisted of peripheral blood, obtained in a trial of Ad26.COV2.S vaccine versus placebo. Every receptor here comes from a person between 18 and 59 years old who received the Ad26.COV2.S COVID-19 vaccine or a placebo.

The chain employs TRBV19 and TRBJ2-7, with TRBD2 as a possible D gene (5 bases). CDR3 length: 12 amino acids. Germline CDR1 reads LNHDA; CDR2 reads SQIVND (reference sequence). V dropped 5 bases and J dropped 7 bases, with 12 bases sitting between them. The CDR3 DNA reads TGTGCCAGTAGTGCGGGCCTGGGGGAGCAGTACTTC. Amino acids: CASSAGLGEQYF.

The chain recombines TRBV2 with TRBJ1-1; D unclear. The V and J ends lost 9 bases and 3 bases respectively, with 14 bases between them. The CDR3 contains 13 residues. Germline V gene sequence: CDR1 SNHLY, CDR2 FYNNEI. The CDR3 protein is CASLRELDTEAFF. CDR3 DNA: TGTGCCAGTTTGAGGGAGTTGGACACTGAAGCTTTCTTT.

J is TRBJ1-2 and V is TRBV28; D is ambiguous. V was cut by 3 bases and J by 6 bases, with 14 bases left in between. CDR3 size: 14 residues. CDR1 is MDHEN and CDR2 is SYDVKM in the germline V gene. CDR3 loop: CASSLQTSPNGYTF. The CDR3 region has the DNA TGTGCCAGCAGTTTGCAGACATCTCCCAATGGCTACACCTTC.

V and J are TRBV6-1 and TRBJ1-2, with 10 bases identical to TRBD1. The ends lost 0 bases at V and 8 bases at J; junction bases unmatched: 0. Germline CDR1 is MNHNS and CDR2 is SASEGT. The CDR3 totals 13 residues. The CDR3 DNA reads as TGTGCCAGCAGTGAAGCGACAGGGGGCGGCTACACCTTC. It specifies CASSEATGGGYTF.

The chain uses TRBV28 and TRBJ1-2; D not certain. CDR3 length: 14 amino acids. Germline CDR1 is MDHEN and CDR2 is SYDVKM. The V end was cut by 6 bases, the J end by 4 bases, with 15 bases between. CDR3 nucleotides: TGTGCCAGCAGCCCCAGGACCACTCTCTATGGCTACACCTTC. It codes for CASSPRTTLYGYTF.

The rearrangement links TRBV7-3 to TRBJ2-3, with D hard to call. Germline-derived CDR1 and CDR2 are SGHTA and FQGTGA. This CDR3 has 13 amino acids. Trimming cost V 4 bases and J 5 bases, with 10 bases left between them. CDR3 loop: CASSYQVRDTQYF. Written as DNA, the CDR3 is TGTGCCAGCAGCTATCAGGTCAGAGATACGCAGTATTTT.

The V call is TRBV7-9, the J call TRBJ1-1, with D uncertain. Trimming shortened V by 2 bases and J by 4 bases, and 5 bases separated the two germline ends. CDR1 SEHNR and CDR2 FQNEAQ come from the germline V gene (reference sequence). This CDR3 has 12 amino acids. CDR3 DNA: TGTGCCAGCAGCTTACCCTCCACTGAAGCTTTCTTT. Its protein is CASSLPSTEAFF.

This clone is a singleton in its sample. V and J are TRBV5-1 and TRBJ1-6; 7 bases match TRBD1. CDR1 SGHRS and CDR2 YFSETQ come from the germline V gene. Trimming cost V 0 bases and J 6 bases; bases outside gene matches: 12. The CDR3 runs 18 residues. The CDR3 here is CASSLVIQKGASNSPLHF. In DNA form, the CDR3 reads TGCGCCAGCAGCTTGGTGATTCAGAAGGGGGCTAGTAATTCACCCCTCCACTTT. Using reference TRBV5-1 and TRBJ1-6 for the parts outside the CDR3, the full variable domain is KAGVTQTPRYLIKTRGQQVTLSCSPISGHRSVSWYQQTPGQGLQFLFEYFSETQRNKGNFPGRFSGRQFSNSRSEMNVSTLELGDSALYLCASSLVIQKGASNSPLHFGNGTRLTVT.

The chain employs TRBV2 and TRBJ2-1; TRBD2 agrees at 8 bases. In germline, CDR1 is SNHLY, CDR2 FYNNEI. The junction had 3 bases not matched to a gene; V was cut back by 1 base and J by 4 bases. The CDR3 is made up of 15 amino acids. The CDR3 nucleotides are TGTGCCAGCAGTGAAGGGTTAGCGGGGTACAATGAGCAGTTCTTC. This gives the protein CASSEGLAGYNEQFF.

CDR3 loop: CASRRDRDTGELFF. CDR3 nucleotide sequence: TGTGCCAGCAGACGGGACAGGGACACCGGGGAGCTGTTTTTT. The chain recombines TRBV7-3 with TRBJ2-2, with TRBD1 matching over 9 bases. V lost 6 bases, J lost 3 bases, and 2 bases stayed unmatched. This CDR3 has 14 residues. CDR1 and CDR2 (germline): SGHTA, FQGTGA.

To note about this clone: At one boundary the junction diverges from the germline segment, which might be a read error. The rearrangement links TRBV7-3 to TRBJ2-2; tentative D call: TRBD1 (6 bases). This CDR3 region has 17 residues. Germline V gene data show CDR1 as SGHTA and CDR2 as FQGTGA. CDR3 residues: CASSITGWAMNTGELFF. CDR3 nucleotides: TGTGCCAGCAGCATAACAGGGTGGGCAATGAACACCGGGGAGCTGTTTTTT.

This clone appeared a single time. The chain uses TRBV7-9 and TRBJ1-4; 11 bases line up with TRBD1. The CDR3 spans 16 residues. The germline V gene has CDR1 SEHNR and CDR2 FQNEAQ (reference sequence). With 3 bases clipped from V and 5 bases from J, the junction kept 5 bases outside the gene matches. CDR3 sequence (DNA): TGTGCCAGCAGCTTCGGGACAGGGGGGATAAATGAAAAACTGTTTTTT. It translates to CASSFGTGGINEKLFF. Full variable domain (outside the CDR3, taken from reference TRBV7-9 and TRBJ1-4): DTGVSQNPRHKITKRGQNVTFRCDPISEHNRLYWYRQTLGQGPEFLTYFQNEAQLEKSRLLSDRFSAERPKGSFSTLEIQRTEQGDSAMYLCASSFGTGGINEKLFFGSGTQLSVL.

The chain joins TRBV7-2 to TRBJ1-2; 7 nucleotides line up with TRBD1. Germline V CDR1 and CDR2: SGHTA, FQGNSA. This CDR3 is built from 14 residues. V lost 5 bases and J lost 8; bases outside the gene matches: 11. CDR3 coding DNA: TGTGCCAGCAGCCGGAGGGACAGTACTGGGGGCTACACCTTC. Encoded protein: CASSRRDSTGGYTF.

The J gene is TRBJ2-3, the V gene TRBV7-8; D unresolved. This CDR3 has 14 amino acids. Looked up from germline, CDR1 is SGHVS and CDR2 is FQNEAQ. The germline V and J ends were trimmed by 5 bases and 3 bases, with 12 bases remaining between them. CDR3 amino acids: CASSLVTRTDTQYF. CDR3 DNA: TGTGCCAGCAGCCTCGTCACCAGGACAGATACGCAGTATTTT.

The chain carries TRBV2 and TRBJ1-1; TRBD1 is a possible D gene (5 bases). The length of the CDR3 is 14 residues. Trimming took off 8 bases at V and 9 bases at J, with 22 bases between the two ends. Germline CDR1 and CDR2: SNHLY and FYNNEI. The CDR3 loop reads CASEIFSGSRQAFF. The DNA for the CDR3 is TGTGCCAGCGAAATTTTTTCAGGGAGTAGACAAGCTTTCTTT. Supplemented by reference TRBV2 and TRBJ1-1, the full variable domain reads EPEVTQTPSHQVTQMGQEVILRCVPISNHLYFYWYRQILGQKVEFLVSFYNNEISEKSEIFDDQFSVERPDGSNFTLKIRSTKLEDSAMYFCASEIFSGSRQAFFGQGTRLTVV.

The rearrangement joins TRBV9 to TRBJ1-1; D not certain. The CDR3 extends over 14 amino acids. V gave up 4 bases and J gave up 6 bases, with 16 bases separating them. CDR1 and CDR2 (germline): SGDLS, YYNGEE. The DNA of the CDR3 is TGTGCCAGCAGCCTCACCCCGCAGAGTTCTGAAGCTTTCTTT. It codes for CASSLTPQSSEAFF.

The V and J genes are TRBV10-3 and TRBJ2-3, with 13 bases lining up with TRBD2. This CDR3 is 19 amino acids long. J gave up 4 bases and V 4 bases, and 14 bases lay outside the gene matches. Germline assignment: CDR1 ENHRY and CDR2 SYGVKD. CDR3 residues: CAISGPPATSGGAPDTQYF. The CDR3, as DNA: TGTGCCATCAGTGGCCCGCCCGCCACTAGCGGGGGGGCCCCAGATACGCAGTATTTT.

The CDR3 loop reads CASSLYPGNGYTF. The CDR3, as DNA: TGTGCCAGCAGTTTATATCCAGGGAATGGCTACACCTTC. V usage is TRBV27 and J usage is TRBJ1-2; D might be TRBD1 (5 bases). This CDR3 spans 13 amino acids. Germline V gene lookup returns CDR1 MNHEY and CDR2 SMNVEV (reference sequence). Trimming pared 1 base from V and 6 bases from J, leaving 9 bases between.

The chain carries TRBV5-6 and TRBJ1-5, with D unclear. CDR3 length equals 13 residues. Per germline, CDR1 SGHDT and CDR2 YYEEEE. The V and J ends lost 2 bases and 2 bases respectively, with 5 bases between them. CDR3 loop: CASSFGGNQPQHF. The CDR3 DNA reads TGTGCCAGCAGCTTCGGAGGCAATCAGCCCCAGCATTTT.

The rearrangement links TRBV6-5 to TRBJ1-6; D is uncertain. CDR3 length: 15 amino acids. V shed 7 bases and J shed 3 bases, with 13 bases lying between them. Germline loops: CDR1 MNHEY, CDR2 SVGAGI. The CDR3, as DNA: TGTGCCAGCACTCCGCTTGGCAGCTATAATTCACCCCTCCACTTT. Amino acids: CASTPLGSYNSPLHF.